This entry lists 5 T cell receptor beta chains sequenced from one sample in a study of blood T cell repertoires in COVID-19. Profiling relied on immunoSEQ multiplex PCR, and the TCRdb table lists in-frame clones only, not all of them. The top ten hold roughly 0.8% of the sample, which has over 200,000 clones, approximately 86% seen once. Sequencing was done on a sample of peripheral blood. Every receptor here comes from a young woman with acute or convalescent COVID-19.

The genes are TRBV6-6 and TRBJ2-1, with a weak D call TRBD1 (6 bases). Trimming removed 4 bases at V and 2 bases at J, with 15 bases between. The germline gives CDR1 MNHNY, CDR2 SVGAGI (reference sequence). The CDR3 has 16 amino acids. The CDR3 DNA reads TGTGCCAGCAGTTCGAGGTTGGACAGTACCTACAATGAGCAGTTCTTC. This sequence encodes CASSSRLDSTYNEQFF.

V and J are TRBV9 and TRBJ2-2; 10 bases are a match to TRBD2. Germline CDR1 is SGDLS and CDR2 is YYNGEE. The CDR3 has 19 amino acids. After removal of 4 bases from V and 2 bases from J, the junction contained 14 bases not matched to a gene. CDR3 sequence (DNA): TGTGCCAGCAGCCCTCGACTACTAGCGGGAAGGGAAAACACCGGGGAGCTGTTTTTT. Translation: CASSPRLLAGRENTGELFF. Supplemented by reference TRBV9 and TRBJ2-2, the full variable domain reads DSGVTQTPKHLITATGQRVTLRCSPRSGDLSVYWYQQSLDQGLQFLIQYYNGEERAKGNILERFSAQQFPDLHSELNLSSLELGDSALYFCASSPRLLAGRENTGELFFGEGSRLTVL.

V and J are TRBV11-2 and TRBJ2-3; D is possibly TRBD2 (5 bases). The CDR3 contains 18 residues. Germline-derived CDR1 and CDR2 are SGHAT and FQNNGV. The ends were cut back, 2 bases at V and 0 bases at J, with 18 bases in the middle. CDR3 DNA: TGTGCCAGCAGCTTAATCTCCGGACTCACCTCTAGCACAGATACGCAGTATTTT. Encoded protein: CASSLISGLTSSTDTQYF.

This chain uses TRBV9 with TRBJ2-1; the match to TRBD2 covers 14 bases. The germline gives CDR1 SGDLS, CDR2 YYNGEE. V lost 4 bases, J lost 4 bases, and 10 bases stayed unmatched. This CDR3 has 18 residues. CDR3 in amino acids: CASSPAPGLAGAYNEQFF. The CDR3 nucleotides are TGTGCCAGCAGCCCAGCCCCGGGACTAGCGGGAGCATACAATGAGCAGTTCTTC.

The chain is built from TRBV29-1 and TRBJ1-6, with D possibly being TRBD1 (6 bases). The CDR3 covers 14 residues. Germline V gives CDR1 SQVTM, CDR2 ANQGSEA. Trimming stripped 4 bases from V and 7 bases from J, with 14 bases between. CDR3 loop: CSVGETGRNSPLHF. The DNA of the CDR3 is TGCAGCGTTGGAGAGACAGGAAGGAATTCACCCCTCCACTTT.